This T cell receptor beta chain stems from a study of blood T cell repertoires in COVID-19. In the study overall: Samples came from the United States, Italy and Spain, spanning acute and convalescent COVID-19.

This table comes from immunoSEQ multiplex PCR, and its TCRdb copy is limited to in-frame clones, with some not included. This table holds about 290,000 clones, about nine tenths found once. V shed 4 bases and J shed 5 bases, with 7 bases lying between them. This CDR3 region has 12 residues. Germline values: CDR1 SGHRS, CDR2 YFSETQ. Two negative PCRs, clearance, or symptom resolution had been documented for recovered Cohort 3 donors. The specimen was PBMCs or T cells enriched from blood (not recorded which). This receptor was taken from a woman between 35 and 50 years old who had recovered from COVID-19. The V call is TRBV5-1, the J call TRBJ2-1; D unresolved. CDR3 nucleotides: TGCGCCAGCAGCCTTCTAAACAATGAGCAGTTCTTC. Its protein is CASSLLNNEQFF.